This entry features one T cell receptor (beta chain) sequence. Antigen: not known. Assay used: immunoSEQ multiplex PCR; TCRdb lists only in-frame clones, some missing. The profile shows about 110,000 clones, about 80% of them singletons. With V trimmed by 2 bases and J by 1 base, 5 bases remained unmatched. Germline loops: CDR1 MNHEY, CDR2 SVGAGI. The CDR3 has 16 amino acids. This specimen belongs to a study of radiotherapy plus CTLA-4 blockade in lung cancer. Study summary: Disease control was seen in 31% of patients, objective responses in 15% to 20%.

Focal radiation plus CTLA-4 blockade with ipilimumab was administered to patients who had chemo-refractory metastatic non-small-cell lung cancer. General study results and limits: Clones derived from tumor TCRs expanded in blood after radiotherapy plus ipilimumab. In blood, early T cell clone dynamics reportedly predicted response best, together with interferon-beta.

This sample comprised peripheral blood, obtained from a patient treated with radiotherapy plus ipilimumab. The receptor was derived from a human donor with non-small cell lung cancer that progressed on radiotherapy plus ipilimumab. Some clones in this sample may be carry-over from other donors' samples. The chain couples TRBV6-5 to TRBJ2-5; 9 positions agree with TRBD2. The CDR3 DNA is TGTGCCAGCAGTTACCTGAATAGCGGGGGCCAAGAGACCCAGTACTTC. This gives the protein CASSYLNSGGQETQYF.